Detailed here is one T cell receptor (beta chain). CDR1 and CDR2 from the germline V gene are GTSNPN and SVGIG (reference sequence). V was pared by 7 bases and J by 4 bases, with 7 bases between. The length of the CDR3 is 10 residues. This record comes from a study of blood T cell repertoires in COVID-19. Study summary: Collection of acute and convalescent COVID-19 samples took place in the United States, Italy and Spain. PBMCs, B-cell-depleted T cells, or T cells were the source of the cDNA or gDNA that made up the material.

Original processing notes: Reference gene primers were amplified, and this amplification served to estimate nucleated cell counts. The table came from immunoSEQ multiplex PCR; TCRdb's copy has only in-frame clones and leaves some out. V and J calls plus clone size are reproduced from that table; the DNA served to infer D and trimming. In the table there are some 150,000 clones, 84% of which are singletons. The receptor was derived from a man aged 35-49 years who had recovered from COVID-19. The chain combines TRBV30 with TRBJ1-2; D uncertain. The sample was peripheral blood. CDR3 sequence: CASESYGYTF. The CDR3 DNA reads as TGTGCCTCGGAGTCCTATGGCTACACCTTC.